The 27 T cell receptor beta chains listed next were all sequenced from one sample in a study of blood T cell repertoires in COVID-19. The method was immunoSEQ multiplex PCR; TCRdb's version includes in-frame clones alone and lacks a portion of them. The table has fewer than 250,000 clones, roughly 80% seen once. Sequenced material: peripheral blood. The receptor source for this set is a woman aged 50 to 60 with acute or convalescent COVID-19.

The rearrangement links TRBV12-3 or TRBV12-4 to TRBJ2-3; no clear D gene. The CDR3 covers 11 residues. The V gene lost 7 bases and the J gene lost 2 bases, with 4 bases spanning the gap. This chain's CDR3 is CASKLTDTQYF. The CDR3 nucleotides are TGTGCCAGCAAACTCACAGATACGCAGTATTTT.

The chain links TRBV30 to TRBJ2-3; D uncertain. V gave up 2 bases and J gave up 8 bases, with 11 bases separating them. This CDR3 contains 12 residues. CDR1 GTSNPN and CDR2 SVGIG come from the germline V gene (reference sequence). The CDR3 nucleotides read TGTGCCTGGAGTCCTGGTATCGGTACGCAGTATTTT. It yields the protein CAWSPGIGTQYF.

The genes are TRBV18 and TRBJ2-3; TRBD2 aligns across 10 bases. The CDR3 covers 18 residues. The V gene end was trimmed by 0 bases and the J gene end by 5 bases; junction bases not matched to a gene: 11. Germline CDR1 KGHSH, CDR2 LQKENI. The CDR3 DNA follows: TGTGCCAGCTCACCACCGGTTTCTAGCGGGGGTAAAATAGATACGCAGTATTTT. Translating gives CASSPPVSSGGKIDTQYF.

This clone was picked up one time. The CDR3 sequence is CASSRRERQNGYTF. The CDR3 coding sequence is TGTGCCAGCAGCCGACGTGAGAGGCAGAATGGCTACACCTTC. The chain combines TRBV3-1 (or the pseudogene TRBV3-2) with TRBJ1-2; D unresolved. The V gene lost 4 bases and the J gene lost 6 bases, with 15 bases spanning the gap. Germline CDR1 LGHDT, CDR2 YNNKEL (reference sequence). This CDR3 contains 14 residues.

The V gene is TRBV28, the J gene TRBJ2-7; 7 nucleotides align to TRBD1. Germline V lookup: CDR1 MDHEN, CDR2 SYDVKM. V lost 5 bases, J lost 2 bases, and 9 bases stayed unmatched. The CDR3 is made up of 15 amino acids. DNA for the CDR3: TGTGCCAGCAGTCGGAGGACAGGCCTAGCCTACGAGCAGTACTTC. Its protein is CASSRRTGLAYEQYF.

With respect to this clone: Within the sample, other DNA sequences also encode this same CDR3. CDR3 residues: CSARSGHEQYF. CDR3 sequence (DNA): TGCAGTGCTAGGAGCGGGCACGAGCAGTACTTC. The chain recombines TRBV20-1 with TRBJ2-7; tentative D call: TRBD2 (6 bases). This CDR3 has 11 residues. CDR1 and CDR2 from the germline V gene are DFQATT and SNEGSKA (reference sequence). Trimming pared 3 bases from V and 5 bases from J, leaving 8 bases between.

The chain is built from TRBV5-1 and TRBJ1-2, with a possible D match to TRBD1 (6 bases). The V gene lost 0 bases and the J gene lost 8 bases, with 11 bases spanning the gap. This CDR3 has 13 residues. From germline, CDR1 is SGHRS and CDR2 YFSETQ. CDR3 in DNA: TGCGCCAGCAGCTTGGGGGGGCTAGGCGGCTACACCTTC. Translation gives CASSLGGLGGYTF. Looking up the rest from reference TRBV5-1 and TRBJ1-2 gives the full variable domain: KAGVTQTPRYLIKTRGQQVTLSCSPISGHRSVSWYQQTPGQGLQFLFEYFSETQRNKGNFPGRFSGRQFSNSRSEMNVSTLELGDSALYLCASSLGGLGGYTFGSGTRLTVV.

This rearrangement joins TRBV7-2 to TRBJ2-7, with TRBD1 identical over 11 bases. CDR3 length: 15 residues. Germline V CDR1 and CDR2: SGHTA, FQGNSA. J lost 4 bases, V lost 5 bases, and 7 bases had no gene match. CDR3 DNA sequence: TGTGCCAGCAGCATTGCCGGGACAGGGGGTTACGAGCAGTACTTC. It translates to CASSIAGTGGYEQYF.

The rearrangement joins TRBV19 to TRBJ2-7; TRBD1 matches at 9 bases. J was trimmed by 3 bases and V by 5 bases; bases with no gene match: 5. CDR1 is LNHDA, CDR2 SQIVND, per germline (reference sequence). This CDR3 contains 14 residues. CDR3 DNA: TGTGCCAGTAGTGCCCGGACAGGGGACTACGAGCAGTACTTC. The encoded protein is CASSARTGDYEQYF.

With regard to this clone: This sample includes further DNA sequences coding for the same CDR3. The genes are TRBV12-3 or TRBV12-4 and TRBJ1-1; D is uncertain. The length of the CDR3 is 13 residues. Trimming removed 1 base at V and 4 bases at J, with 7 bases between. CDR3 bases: TGTGCCAGCAGTTTAGGTGGGAGCACTGAAGCTTTCTTT. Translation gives CASSLGGSTEAFF.

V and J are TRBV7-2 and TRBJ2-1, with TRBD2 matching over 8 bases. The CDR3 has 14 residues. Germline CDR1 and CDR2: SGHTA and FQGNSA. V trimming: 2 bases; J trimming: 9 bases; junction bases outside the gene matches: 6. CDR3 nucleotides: TGTGCCAGCAGCTTATCGGGGGGGTCTGGTGAGCAGTTCTTC. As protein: CASSLSGGSGEQFF. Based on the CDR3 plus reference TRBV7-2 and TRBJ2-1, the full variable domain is GAGVSQSPSNKVTEKGKDVELRCDPISGHTALYWYRQSLGQGLEFLIYFQGNSAPDKSGLPSDRFSAERTGGSVSTLTIQRTQQEDSAVYLCASSLSGGSGEQFFGPGTRLTVL.

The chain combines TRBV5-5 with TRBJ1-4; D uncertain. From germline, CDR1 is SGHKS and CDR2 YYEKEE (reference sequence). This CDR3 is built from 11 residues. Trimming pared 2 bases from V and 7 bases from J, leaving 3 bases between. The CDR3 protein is CASSFSEKLFF. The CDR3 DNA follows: TGTGCCAGCAGCTTCAGTGAAAAACTGTTTTTT.

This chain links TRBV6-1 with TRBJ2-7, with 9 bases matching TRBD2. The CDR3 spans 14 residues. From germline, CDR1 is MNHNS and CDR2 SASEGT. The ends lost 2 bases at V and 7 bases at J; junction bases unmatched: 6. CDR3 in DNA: TGTGCCAGCAGTGAATTAGCGGGAGTCGGAGAGCAGTACTTC. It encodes CASSELAGVGEQYF.

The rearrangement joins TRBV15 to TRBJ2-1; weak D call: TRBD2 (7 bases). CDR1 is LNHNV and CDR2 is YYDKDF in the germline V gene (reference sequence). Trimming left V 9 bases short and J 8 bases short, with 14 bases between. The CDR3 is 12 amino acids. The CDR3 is CATGGGAHEQFF. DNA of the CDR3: TGTGCCACGGGAGGGGGGGCGCATGAGCAGTTCTTC.

The CDR3 reads CASSRTGTGGTDTQYF. As DNA, the CDR3 is TGTGCCAGCTCACGTACCGGGACAGGGGGTACAGATACGCAGTATTTT. This chain joins TRBV18 and TRBJ2-3, with TRBD1 matching 11 bases. Losses at the gene ends were 4 bases for V and 3 bases for J; bases not matched to a gene: 6. Germline V gene data show CDR1 as KGHSH and CDR2 as LQKENI. This CDR3 is 16 amino acids long.

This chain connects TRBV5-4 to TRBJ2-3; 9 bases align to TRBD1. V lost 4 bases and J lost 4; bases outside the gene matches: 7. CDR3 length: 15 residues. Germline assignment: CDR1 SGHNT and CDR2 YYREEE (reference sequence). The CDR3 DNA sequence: TGTGCCAGCAGCCAGAATACAGGGGGCCCAGATACGCAGTATTTT. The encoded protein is CASSQNTGGPDTQYF.

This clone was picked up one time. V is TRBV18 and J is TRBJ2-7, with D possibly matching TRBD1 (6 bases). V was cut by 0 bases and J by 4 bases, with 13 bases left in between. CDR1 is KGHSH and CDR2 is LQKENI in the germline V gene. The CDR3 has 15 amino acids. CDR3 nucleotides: TGTGCCAGCTCACCACCGGTACAGGGATATTACGAGCAGTACTTC. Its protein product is CASSPPVQGYYEQYF.

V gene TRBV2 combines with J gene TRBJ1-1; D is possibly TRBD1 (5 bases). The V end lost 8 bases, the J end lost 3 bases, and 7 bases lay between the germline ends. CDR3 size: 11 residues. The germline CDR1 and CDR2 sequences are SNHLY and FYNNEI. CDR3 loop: CASSRDTEAFF. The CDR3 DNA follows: TGTGCCAGCTCCAGGGACACTGAAGCTTTCTTT.

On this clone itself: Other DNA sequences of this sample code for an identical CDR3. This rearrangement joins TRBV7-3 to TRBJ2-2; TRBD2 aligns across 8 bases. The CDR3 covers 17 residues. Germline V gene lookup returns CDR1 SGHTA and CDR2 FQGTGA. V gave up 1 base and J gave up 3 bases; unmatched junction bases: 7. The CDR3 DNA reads TGTGCCAGCAGCTTAATGGCGGGGGGTCACGACACCGGGGAGCTGTTTTTT. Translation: CASSLMAGGHDTGELFF.

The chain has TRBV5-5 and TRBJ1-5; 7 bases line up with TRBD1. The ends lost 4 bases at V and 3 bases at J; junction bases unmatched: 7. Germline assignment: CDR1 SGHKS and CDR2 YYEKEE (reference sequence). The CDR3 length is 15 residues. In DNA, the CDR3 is TGTGCCAGCAGCCGACGGGACAGTACCAATCAGCCCCAGCATTTT. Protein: CASSRRDSTNQPQHF.

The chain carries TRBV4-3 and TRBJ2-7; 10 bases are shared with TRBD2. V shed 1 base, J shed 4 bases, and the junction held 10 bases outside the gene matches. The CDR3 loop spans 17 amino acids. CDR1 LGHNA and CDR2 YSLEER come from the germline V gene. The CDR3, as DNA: TGCGCCAGCAGCCAAGGGCCGCGGAGCGGGGGGGAATACGAGCAGTACTTC. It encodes CASSQGPRSGGEYEQYF.

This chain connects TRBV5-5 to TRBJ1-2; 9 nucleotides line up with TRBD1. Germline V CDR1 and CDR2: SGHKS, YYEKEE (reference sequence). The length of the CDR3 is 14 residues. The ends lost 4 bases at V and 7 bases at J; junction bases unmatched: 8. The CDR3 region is CASSRSGTGFGYTF. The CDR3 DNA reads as TGTGCCAGCAGCCGTTCCGGGACAGGGTTTGGCTACACCTTC.

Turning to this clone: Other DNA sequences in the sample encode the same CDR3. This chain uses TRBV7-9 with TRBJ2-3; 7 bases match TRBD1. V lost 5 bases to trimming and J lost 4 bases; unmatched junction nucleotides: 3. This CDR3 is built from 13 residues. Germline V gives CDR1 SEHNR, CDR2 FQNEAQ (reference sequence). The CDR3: CASSPRGPDTQYF. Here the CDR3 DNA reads TGTGCCAGCAGCCCTAGGGGGCCAGATACGCAGTATTTT.

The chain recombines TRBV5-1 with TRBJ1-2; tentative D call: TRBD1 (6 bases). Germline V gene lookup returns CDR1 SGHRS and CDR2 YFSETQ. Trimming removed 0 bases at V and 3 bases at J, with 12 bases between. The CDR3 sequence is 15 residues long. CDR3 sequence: CASSLARGYDYGYTF. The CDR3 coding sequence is TGCGCCAGCAGCTTGGCCAGGGGTTACGACTATGGCTACACCTTC.

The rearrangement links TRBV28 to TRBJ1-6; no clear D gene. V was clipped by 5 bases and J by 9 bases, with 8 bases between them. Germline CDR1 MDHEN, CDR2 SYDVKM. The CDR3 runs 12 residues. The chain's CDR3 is CASSPSSSPLHF. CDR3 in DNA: TGTGCCAGCAGTCCCTCGAGTTCACCCCTCCACTTT.

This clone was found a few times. CDR3 in DNA: TGTGCCAGCAGCCAACTAGCTATCCTTCCCTACAATGAGCAGTTCTTC. This codes for CASSQLAILPYNEQFF. The V and J genes are TRBV4-2 and TRBJ2-1; a possible D gene is TRBD2 (5 bases). V lost 2 bases and J 2 bases, leaving 13 bases between the germline ends. The CDR3 is 16 amino acids. Germline CDR1 LGHNA, CDR2 YNFKEQ.

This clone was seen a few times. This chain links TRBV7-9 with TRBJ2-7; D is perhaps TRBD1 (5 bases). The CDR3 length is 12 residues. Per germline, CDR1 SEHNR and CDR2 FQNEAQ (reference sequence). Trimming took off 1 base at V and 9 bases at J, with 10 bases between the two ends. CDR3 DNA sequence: TGTGCCAGCAGCTTAGGCAGGGAATGGCAGTACTTC. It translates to CASSLGREWQYF.